The following is a T cell receptor (beta chain) sequence with its context. Its recognized antigen is unknown. No clone much larger than this one lies a single base away; base qualities are absent. This record belongs to a study of OX40 agonist ivuxolimab in advanced cancers. Concerning the study at large: Ivuxolimab, which targeted the costimulatory receptor OX40 (CD134), was an agonistic, fully human IgG2 monoclonal antibody. Of the roughly 53 patients in dose escalation, 19 had hepatocellular carcinoma, roughly 15 had melanoma, 9 had renal cell carcinoma and 9 had head and neck cancer. Three dose-escalation patients achieved partial responses, one with hepatocellular carcinoma and two with cutaneous melanoma. Intravenous ivuxolimab was administered to patients every 2 weeks at six dose levels: 0.01, 0.1, 0.3, 1.5, 3 and 10 mg/kg. The point of sequencing TCRbeta in the periphery was to test whether ivuxolimab changed TCR sequence diversity and drove clonal T-cell expansion. Patients were allowed to have had prior anti-PD-1, anti-PD-L1 or anti-CTLA-4 therapy, and roughly 40% of the dose-escalation patients had previously received checkpoint inhibitors. The paper covers the monotherapy dose-escalation part of the phase I ivuxolimab trial, which included N of about 50 patients. A male proportion of almost 85% and a mean age of around 60 years, ranging from roughly 23 to 80, were recorded for the dose-escalation cohort.

Taken from the germline V gene, the CDR1 and CDR2 loops are SGHTA and FQGNSA. Between the V and J ends, shortened by 8 bases and 5 bases respectively, the junction contains 11 bases. The CDR3 starts with the cysteine, ends with the phenylalanine, and has 12 residues. Kept here is only the CDR3 DNA, which spans 36 bases and is read in frame from base 1. Broad study findings and their caveats: In the 0.1-3.0 mg/kg groups, partial responders had among the lowest normalized peripheral clonal expansion, particularly in CD8+ T cells. At doses of 0.1 to 3.0 mg/kg, clonal expansion of both CD4+ and CD8+ T cells in blood was seen between baseline and week 6. The antigen specificity of the peripheral T cells that underwent clonal expansion was not determined. On average, CD8+ T cells showed more expanded clones than CD4+ T cells after ivuxolimab. Low levels of normalized T-cell clonal expansion were also seen in some nonresponding patients.

Genomic DNA was isolated from the sorted cells so that the TCRbeta CDR3 region could be sequenced. TCRbeta CDR3 regions were sequenced using the immunoSEQ Assay. TCRdb's version of the immuneACCESS table is confined to in-frame rearrangements and falls short of the full clone set. An unresolved V gene accounts for under half of the shortfall where checked; the remainder is of unknown origin. This sample lists just under 65,000 clones; about 90% were detected once. The ten biggest clones cover roughly 5.5% of the sample. The trial excluded patients who had a history of autoimmune disease or were on systemic immunosuppression. Peripheral blood for TCR sequencing was collected from all dose cohorts at baseline, on cycle 4 day 1, and on cycle 7 day 1. Samples came from an open-label, multicenter, first-in-human phase I dose-escalation trial of ivuxolimab. Adults with locally advanced or metastatic head and neck squamous cell, hepatocellular, melanoma or renal cell carcinoma were enrolled in the trial. Before TCR sequencing, CD4+ T cells and CD8+ T cells were sorted from peripheral blood as separate populations.

The clonotype comes from an adult with an advanced solid tumor such as melanoma, head and neck, liver or kidney cancer. The source material was CD4+ or CD8+ T cells sorted from blood, sampled in a trial of the OX40 agonist ivuxolimab. The chain couples TRBV7-2 to TRBJ2-3, with the D call perhaps TRBD1 or TRBD2, as 5 bases match in each case. The CDR3 protein is CASDYGGDTQYF. DNA sequence: TGTGCCAGCGACTATGGGGGAGATACGCAGTATTTT.